The 3 T cell receptor beta chains given below trace back to one sample, sequenced in a study of blood T cells in healthy people across ages. Alongside a J-beta primer mix, a sample-barcoded 5' primer served in a second PCR lasting roughly 7 to 11 cycles. In TCRdb, the 5' RACE reads were re-called with MiXCR into one record per CDR3 protein. Seen here are 550,000 to 750,000 distinct CDR3 sequences, 21% observed once, and the top ten hold roughly 3.6%. Input material: blood. These receptors were obtained from a man aged 70 or older in good health.

This chain uses TRBV7-9 with TRBJ2-2, with no clear D. V was shortened by 5 bases and J by 1 base, with 11 bases between the two germline ends. The CDR3 sequence is 15 residues long. Germline CDR1 reads SEHNR; CDR2 reads FQNEAQ (reference sequence). For the CDR3, the DNA is TGTGCCAGCAGCGGAAACTACCTGAACACCGGGGAGCTGTTTTTT. This encodes CASSGNYLNTGELFF.

The chain couples TRBV20-1 to TRBJ2-7; D is perhaps TRBD1 (5 bases). Germline-derived CDR1 and CDR2 are DFQATT and SNEGSKA (reference sequence). V lost 2 bases and J lost 3, with 14 bases in between. This CDR3 comprises 14 residues. The CDR3 region is CSARPETRGYEQYF. In DNA form, the CDR3 reads TGCAGTGCTAGACCCGAGACAAGGGGCTACGAGCAGTACTTC.

V is TRBV28 and J is TRBJ2-5; 10 nucleotides agree with TRBD2. With V trimmed by 1 base and J by 4 bases, 6 bases remained unmatched. The CDR3 has 16 residues. Germline V lookup: CDR1 MDHEN, CDR2 SYDVKM. This CDR3 reads CASSLLASGRRETQYF. Written as DNA, the CDR3 is TGTGCCAGCAGTTTATTGGCTAGCGGGAGAAGAGAGACCCAGTACTTC. Filled out from reference TRBV28 and TRBJ2-5, the complete variable domain reads DVKVTQSSRYLVKRTGEKVFLECVQDMDHENMFWYRQDPGLGLRLIYFSYDVKMKEKGDIPEGYSVSREKKERFSLILESASTNQTSMYLCASSLLASGRRETQYFGPGTRLLVL.